This is a list of T cell receptor beta chains from one sample in a study of identical twins. In TCRdb, the 5' RACE reads were re-called with MiXCR into one record per CDR3 protein. The sample lists around 230,000 distinct CDR3 sequences; 9.4% were seen once. Specimen: memory (CD45RO+) T cells sorted from blood. The receptors stem from a woman between 18 and 30 years old in good health. The CDR3 runs from the conserved cysteine through the conserved F or W.

v_call	j_call	cdr3_aa
TRBV20-1	TRBJ2-7	CSAGTSNEQYF
TRBV20-1	TRBJ2-7	CSARKLAGTYEQYF
TRBV28	TRBJ2-5	CASSRSTSGSFGETQYF
TRBV14	TRBJ2-1	CASSQQTYNEQFF
TRBV29-1	TRBJ2-7	CSVGRGNEQYF
TRBV12-3/TRBV12-4	TRBJ2-7	CASTPGLAAYEQYF
TRBV7-8	TRBJ1-5	CASSLSGSQPQHF
TRBV2	TRBJ2-1	CASSQRGAGPTSSYNEQFF
TRBV12-3/TRBV12-4	TRBJ2-7	CASSFGPHEQYF
TRBV7-2	TRBJ1-2	CASSQMAQAGYTF
TRBV20-1	TRBJ2-7	CSARDFLSGTGAYEQYF
TRBV11-2	TRBJ2-1	CAISSVSGRGNEQFF
TRBV5-1	TRBJ2-1	CASSSGLAADNEQFF